The 2 T cell receptor beta chains presented below share a single source sample, sequenced in a study of T cells in Graves' hyperthyroidism and ophthalmopathy. TCR beta CDR3 region amplification was performed from RNA transcripts. RT-PCR in the first round (using the HTBI primer set) targeted the TCR CDR3. TCRdb re-analysed the multiplex PCR reads in MiXCR, keeping a single row per CDR3 protein. Of approximately 600,000 distinct CDR3 sequences in the sample, about 16% were seen once. The source material was blood. Receptors were obtained from a woman aged 25 to 39 with Graves' hyperthyroidism.

The rearrangement links TRBV4-3 to TRBJ2-7; perhaps TRBD1 as D (6 bases). Per the germline V gene, CDR1 is LGHNA and CDR2 is YSLEER. There are 16 residues in the CDR3. V gave up 0 bases and J gave up 2 bases, with 14 bases separating them. CDR3 residues: CASSQETAGVTYEQYF. DNA of the CDR3: TGCGCCAGCAGCCAAGAAACGGCAGGGGTTACCTACGAGCAGTACTTC.

The chain links TRBV4-1 to TRBJ2-7; TRBD2 matches 7 bases. This CDR3 region has 15 residues. The germline CDR1 and CDR2 sequences are MGHRA and YSYEKL. The junction had 10 bases not matched to a gene; V was cut back by 3 bases and J by 5 bases. The DNA for the CDR3 is TGCGCCAGCAGCCACCCCCCCGCGGGAGTGCACGAGCAGTACTTC. It yields the protein CASSHPPAGVHEQYF.